This TCR beta chain was sequenced for a study of identical twins. Comments on this clonotype: Its antigen is not identified.

Template switching added a universal primer site, and cDNA bore unique molecular identifiers. TCRdb reanalysed the 5' RACE reads using MiXCR and keeps one entry per CDR3 protein. The sample includes 550,000 to 800,000 distinct CDR3 sequences, around 7.4% of them seen just once. CDR1 and CDR2 (germline): SNHLY, FYNNEI. The V end lost 5 bases, the J end lost 2 bases, and 10 bases lay between the germline ends. CDR3 length: 15 residues. Study findings and constraints: Cross-sectional statistical analysis was relied on for the conclusions, without the same donors being followed. Twins shared out-of-frame alpha sequences with excess low generation probability. Excess sharing between twins was weaker in beta out-of-frame sequences.

This same sample was also taken into another study, of yellow fever vaccine responses in identical twins.

This TCR was sampled from a woman aged 18-29 years in good health. The sample was PBMCs. The rearrangement joins TRBV2 to TRBJ2-6; no reliable D call. CDR3 coding DNA: TGTGCCAGCAGTTTGGAGATGGCTGGGGCCAACGTCCTGACTTTC. Translated: CASSLEMAGANVLTF.